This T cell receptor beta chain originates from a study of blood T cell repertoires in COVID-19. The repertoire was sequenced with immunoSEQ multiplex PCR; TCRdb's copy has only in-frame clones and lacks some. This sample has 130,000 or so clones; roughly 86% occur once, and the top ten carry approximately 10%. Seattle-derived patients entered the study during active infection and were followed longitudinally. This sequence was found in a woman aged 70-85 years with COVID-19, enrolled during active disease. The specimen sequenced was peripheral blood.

The CDR3 reads CAAGRTGDTGELFF. The CDR3 bases are TGTGCCGCCGGCAGGACAGGGGACACCGGGGAGCTGTTTTTT. The chain couples TRBV30 to TRBJ2-2; TRBD1 aligns across 9 bases. This CDR3 spans 14 amino acids. J lost 3 bases, V lost 8 bases, and 7 bases had no gene match. CDR1 and CDR2 from the germline V gene are GTSNPN and SVGIG (reference sequence). The complete variable domain, with remaining parts taken from reference TRBV30 and TRBJ2-2, reads SQTIHQWPATLVQPVGSPLSLECTVEGTSNPNLYWYRQAAGRGLQLLFYSVGIGQISSEVPQNLSASRPQDRQFILSSKKLLLSDSGFYLCAAGRTGDTGELFFGEGSRLTVL.